This entry lists 5 T cell receptor beta chains sequenced from one sample in a study of identical twins. TCRdb reprocessed the 5' RACE reads with MiXCR, giving one entry per CDR3 protein. The table includes 200,000 to 300,000 distinct CDR3 sequences, under 12% detected once. Sequencing was carried out using memory T cells sorted from blood. These receptors came from a man in his forties or fifties in good health.

This clonotype was counted ten times or more. The chain links TRBV20-1 to TRBJ1-2; D is unclear. The CDR3 runs 13 residues. Per germline, CDR1 DFQATT and CDR2 SNEGSKA (reference sequence). Trimming took off 0 bases at V and 8 bases at J, with 13 bases between the two ends. The CDR3 DNA sequence: TGCAGTGCTAGAGATGCTTTCAGCGCCGGCTACACCTTC. Translated: CSARDAFSAGYTF.

The V call is TRBV11-2, the J call TRBJ2-5; D gene uncertain. The CDR3 extends over 12 amino acids. Germline lookup yields CDR1 SGHAT and CDR2 FQNNGV. V lost 4 bases and J 6 bases, leaving 9 bases between the germline ends. CDR3 in amino acids: CASSSGVQTQYF. CDR3 nucleotide sequence: TGTGCCAGCAGCTCCGGCGTTCAGACCCAGTACTTC.

The chain uses TRBV20-1 and TRBJ1-5; possibly TRBD1 for D (6 bases). Germline assignment: CDR1 DFQATT and CDR2 SNEGSKA (reference sequence). The CDR3 covers 14 residues. Trimming left V 4 bases short and J 0 bases short, with 10 bases between. The DNA for the CDR3 is TGCAGTGCTAACCAGGGGATTAGCAATCAGCCCCAGCATTTT. This codes for CSANQGISNQPQHF.

The chain uses TRBV6-2 or TRBV6-3 and TRBJ2-7; 7 nucleotides line up with TRBD1. There are 15 residues in the CDR3. CDR1 and CDR2 from the germline V gene are MNHEY and SVGEGT. The V and J ends lost 6 bases and 4 bases, in that order; junction bases with no gene match: 12. CDR3 sequence (DNA): TGTGCCAGCAGCCGCAACAGGGGCGCGGGTTACGAGCAGTACTTC. Translation: CASSRNRGAGYEQYF.

This clonotype appeared many times. The chain couples TRBV4-2 to TRBJ2-3; 7 bases are shared with TRBD2. Germline V gene data show CDR1 as LGHNA and CDR2 as YNFKEQ. V lost 0 bases and J lost 0; bases outside the gene matches: 3. This CDR3 has 16 residues. The CDR3 DNA follows: TGTGCCAGCAGCCAAGATCAAGCGGGGAGCACAGATACGCAGTATTTT. This gives the protein CASSQDQAGSTDTQYF.